This T cell receptor beta chain was captured by sequencing in a study of early T cells in non-severe SARS-CoV-2 infection. Whole-study context: RNA in bulk from unsorted whole blood was sequenced, and chains were unpaired.

At least ten counts were recorded for this clonotype. Its specificity is not known. Study results and limitations: Clonotype matching in VDJdb favored anti-spike CD8 responses and did not capture private and CD4 specificities.

The CDR3 loop spans 17 amino acids. V was clipped by 6 bases and J by 5 bases, with 25 bases between them. Germline V lookup: CDR1 MNHEY, CDR2 SVGAGI. Molecules of cDNA were individually given unique molecular identifiers that were attached to them. TCRdb reanalysed the 5' RACE reads using MiXCR and keeps one entry per CDR3 protein. Counted here are more than 80,000 distinct CDR3 sequences, approximately 15% occurring once; the ten biggest clones make up more than 1.2%. The sample taken for sequencing was whole blood. The chain recombines TRBV6-5 with TRBJ1-2, with a possible D match to TRBD1 (6 bases). This sequence originates from an adult who was a healthcare worker with PCR-confirmed SARS-CoV-2 infection or an uninfected control (not recorded which). The CDR3 reads CASRSDSSSEGLYGYTF. CDR3 nucleotides: TGTGCCAGCAGATCGGACAGCTCCTCCGAGGGGCTATATGGCTACACCTTC.